What follows are 7 T cell receptor beta chains derived from one specimen sequenced in a study of blood T cells in healthy people across ages. Combining a sample-barcoded 5' primer with a J-beta primer mix, a second PCR ran for roughly 7 to 11 cycles. TCRdb itself ran the 5' RACE reads through MiXCR, one entry per CDR3 protein. The sample includes fewer than 900,000 distinct CDR3 sequences, approximately 39% of them seen just once. Sequenced input: blood. Every receptor here comes from a woman in her sixties or seventies in good health.

This clonotype was seen more than once but under ten times. This chain joins TRBV29-1 and TRBJ2-3, with D tentatively TRBD1 or TRBD2 (5 bases each). Trimming shortened V by 3 bases and J by 1 base, and 17 bases separated the two germline ends. The CDR3 is made up of 16 amino acids. In germline, CDR1 is SQVTM, CDR2 ANQGSEA. CDR3 region: CSVEGTSLTGTDTQYF. The CDR3 bases are TGCAGCGTTGAGGGGACCTCCTTGACTGGCACAGATACGCAGTATTTT.

This clonotype was seen a handful of times. The chain links TRBV12-3 or TRBV12-4 to TRBJ1-2; D gene ambiguous. The V end lost 7 bases, the J end lost 8 bases, and 17 bases lay between the germline ends. The CDR3 extends over 13 amino acids. The CDR3 DNA is TGTGCCAGCACCCCTTTGGTGGGCTACGGCTACACCTTC. Translating it yields CASTPLVGYGYTF.

This clonotype has at least ten counts. The V and J genes are TRBV7-9 and TRBJ2-7; D might be TRBD1 or TRBD2, each matching 5 bases. This CDR3 has 13 amino acids. CDR1 is SEHNR, CDR2 FQNEAQ, per germline (reference sequence). V gave up 5 bases and J gave up 0 bases, with 8 bases separating them. The CDR3 sequence: CASSRDPSYEQYF. As DNA, the CDR3 is TGTGCCAGCAGCCGGGACCCCTCCTACGAGCAGTACTTC.

V is TRBV3-1 and J is TRBJ2-7; 7 nucleotides align to TRBD2. This CDR3 spans 11 amino acids. V was pared by 5 bases and J by 7 bases, with 2 bases of the junction left unmatched. From germline, CDR1 is LGHDT and CDR2 YNNKEL (reference sequence). CDR3 in amino acids: CASSWGLEQYF. CDR3 DNA: TGTGCCAGCAGCTGGGGACTAGAGCAGTACTTC.

In this sample, this clonotype turned up a few times. The genes are TRBV2 and TRBJ2-5; the match to TRBD2 covers 14 bases. The CDR3 length is 16 residues. CDR1 is SNHLY, CDR2 FYNNEI, per germline. The ends lost 4 bases at V and 4 bases at J; junction bases unmatched: 5. The CDR3 DNA sequence: TGTGCCAGCAGTGCGACTAGCGGGAGGGCCGGAGAGACCCAGTACTTC. Translation: CASSATSGRAGETQYF.

Comments on this clonotype: The germline gene is not matched at one end of the junction; a read error may be the cause. This chain connects TRBV29-1 to TRBJ2-1; 13 bases line up with TRBD2. CDR3 length: 14 residues. Germline V gene lookup returns CDR1 SQVTM and CDR2 ANQGSEA. The CDR3 nucleotides read TGCAGCGGGGGACTAGCGGGGAACTACAATGAGCGGTTCTTC. This codes for CSGGLAGNYNERFF.

The sample holds many counts of this clonotype. V usage is TRBV7-2 and J usage is TRBJ1-2; TRBD1 matches 8 bases. From germline, CDR1 is SGHTA and CDR2 FQGNSA. The V gene end was trimmed by 4 bases and the J gene end by 4 bases; junction bases not matched to a gene: 8. The CDR3 runs 15 residues. CDR3 nucleotides: TGTGCCAGCAGCTCGATGGGGACAGGAGTCTATGGCTACACCTTC. Protein: CASSSMGTGVYGYTF.